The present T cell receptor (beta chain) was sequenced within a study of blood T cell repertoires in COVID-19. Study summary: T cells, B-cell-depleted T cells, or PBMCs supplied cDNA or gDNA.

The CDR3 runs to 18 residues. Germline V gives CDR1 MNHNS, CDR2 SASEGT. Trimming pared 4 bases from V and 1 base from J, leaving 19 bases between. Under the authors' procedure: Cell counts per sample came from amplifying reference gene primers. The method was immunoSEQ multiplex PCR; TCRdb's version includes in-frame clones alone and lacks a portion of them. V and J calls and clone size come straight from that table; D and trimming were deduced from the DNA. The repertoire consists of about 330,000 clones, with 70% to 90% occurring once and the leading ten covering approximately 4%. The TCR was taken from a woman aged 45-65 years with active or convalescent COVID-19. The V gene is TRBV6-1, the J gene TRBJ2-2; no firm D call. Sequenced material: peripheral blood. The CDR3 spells CASSGISGTDKNTGELFF. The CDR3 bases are TGTGCCAGCAGTGGAATCTCTGGTACAGACAAGAACACCGGGGAGCTGTTTTTT.